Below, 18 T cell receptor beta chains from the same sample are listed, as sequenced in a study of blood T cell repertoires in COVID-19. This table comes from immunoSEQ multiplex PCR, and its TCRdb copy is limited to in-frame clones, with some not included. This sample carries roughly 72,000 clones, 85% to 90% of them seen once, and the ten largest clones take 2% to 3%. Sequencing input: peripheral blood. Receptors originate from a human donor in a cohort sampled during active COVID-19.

Here the CDR3 DNA reads TGTGCCAGCAGTGAATCGACAGGGTTAAGCGGCTACACCTTC. This encodes CASSESTGLSGYTF. This chain links TRBV2 with TRBJ1-2; TRBD1 matches 7 bases. V trimming: 2 bases; J trimming: 8 bases; junction bases outside the gene matches: 8. CDR1 and CDR2 (germline): SNHLY, FYNNEI. The CDR3 has 14 residues.

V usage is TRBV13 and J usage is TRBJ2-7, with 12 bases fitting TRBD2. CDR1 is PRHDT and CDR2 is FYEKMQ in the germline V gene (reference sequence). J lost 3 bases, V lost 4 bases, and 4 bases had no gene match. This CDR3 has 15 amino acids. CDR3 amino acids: CASSYRLAGDYEQYF. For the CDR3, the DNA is TGTGCCAGCAGCTACCGACTAGCGGGAGACTACGAGCAGTACTTC.

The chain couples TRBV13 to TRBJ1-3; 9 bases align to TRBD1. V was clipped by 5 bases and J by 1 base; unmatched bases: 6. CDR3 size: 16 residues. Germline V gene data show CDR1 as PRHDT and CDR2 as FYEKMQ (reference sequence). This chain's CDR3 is CASSISGQGSGNTIYF. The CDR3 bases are TGTGCCAGCAGCATTTCGGGACAGGGTTCTGGAAACACCATATATTTT.

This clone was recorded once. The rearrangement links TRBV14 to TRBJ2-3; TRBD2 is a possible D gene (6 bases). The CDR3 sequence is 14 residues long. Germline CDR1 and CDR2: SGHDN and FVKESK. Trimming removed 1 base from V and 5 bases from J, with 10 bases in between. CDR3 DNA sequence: TGTGCCAGCAGCCAAGCGGGAGCGGGAGATACGCAGTATTTT. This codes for CASSQAGAGDTQYF. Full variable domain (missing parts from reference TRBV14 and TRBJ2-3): EAGVTQFPSHSVIEKGQTVTLRCDPISGHDNLYWYRRVMGKEIKFLLHFVKESKQDESGMPNNRFLAERTGGTYSTLKVQPAELEDSGVYFCASSQAGAGDTQYFGPGTRLTVL.

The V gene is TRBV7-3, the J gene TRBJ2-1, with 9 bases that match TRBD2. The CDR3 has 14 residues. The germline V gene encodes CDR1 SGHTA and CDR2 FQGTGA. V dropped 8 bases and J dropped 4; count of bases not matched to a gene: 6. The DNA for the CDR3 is TGTGCCAGCGGAGGTCTAGCGGGGTACAATGAGCAGTTCTTC. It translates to CASGGLAGYNEQFF.

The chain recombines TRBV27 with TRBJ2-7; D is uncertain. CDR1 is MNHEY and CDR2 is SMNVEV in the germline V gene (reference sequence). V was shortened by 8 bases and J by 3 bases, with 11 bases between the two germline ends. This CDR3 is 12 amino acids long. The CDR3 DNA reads TGTGCCAGCCGCCGCGGTGGCTACGAGCAGTACTTC. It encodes CASRRGGYEQYF.

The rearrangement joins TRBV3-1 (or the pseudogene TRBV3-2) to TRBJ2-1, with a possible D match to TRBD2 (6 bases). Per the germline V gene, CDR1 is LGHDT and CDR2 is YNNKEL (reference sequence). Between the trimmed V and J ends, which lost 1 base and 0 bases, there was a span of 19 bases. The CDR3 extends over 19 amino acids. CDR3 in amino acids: CASSQGGKRAESSYNEQFF. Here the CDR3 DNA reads TGTGCCAGCAGCCAAGGGGGAAAGCGGGCCGAAAGCTCCTACAATGAGCAGTTCTTC.

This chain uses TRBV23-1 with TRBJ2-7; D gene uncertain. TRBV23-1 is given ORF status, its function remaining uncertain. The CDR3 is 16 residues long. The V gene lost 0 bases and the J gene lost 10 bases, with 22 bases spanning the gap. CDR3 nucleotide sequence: TGCGCCAGCAGTCAATCGAATGCCCACACGACAACCAGTCAGTACTTC. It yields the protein CASSQSNAHTTTSQYF.

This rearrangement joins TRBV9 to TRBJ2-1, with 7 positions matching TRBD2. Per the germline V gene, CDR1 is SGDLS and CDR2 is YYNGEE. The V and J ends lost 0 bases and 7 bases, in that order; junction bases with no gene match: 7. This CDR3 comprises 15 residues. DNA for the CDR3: TGTGCCAGCAGCGTAGTTGGCGGGAGTTTTAATGAGCAGTTCTTC. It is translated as CASSVVGGSFNEQFF.

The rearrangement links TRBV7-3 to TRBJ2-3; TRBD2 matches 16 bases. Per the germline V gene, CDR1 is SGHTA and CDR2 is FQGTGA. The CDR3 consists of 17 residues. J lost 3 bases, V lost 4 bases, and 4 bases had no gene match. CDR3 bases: TGTGCCAGCAGCTCGGGACTAGCGGGAGGGCAGACAGATACGCAGTATTTT. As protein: CASSSGLAGGQTDTQYF.

This CDR3 is CASSPKVQGTGELFF. In DNA, the CDR3 is TGTGCCAGCAGCCCGAAGGTTCAGGGAACCGGGGAGCTGTTTTTT. This chain connects TRBV7-9 to TRBJ2-2; D is perhaps TRBD1 (5 bases). Deletions cut 5 bases from V and 5 bases from J, with 15 bases between. CDR1 and CDR2 (germline): SEHNR, FQNEAQ (reference sequence). CDR3 size: 15 residues.

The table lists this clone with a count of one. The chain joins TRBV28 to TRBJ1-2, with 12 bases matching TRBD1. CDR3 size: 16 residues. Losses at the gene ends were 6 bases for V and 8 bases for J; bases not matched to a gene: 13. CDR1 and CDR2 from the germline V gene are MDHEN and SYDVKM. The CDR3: CASRPPAGQGASGYTF. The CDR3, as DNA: TGTGCCAGCAGACCACCTGCGGGACAGGGGGCGAGCGGCTACACCTTC.

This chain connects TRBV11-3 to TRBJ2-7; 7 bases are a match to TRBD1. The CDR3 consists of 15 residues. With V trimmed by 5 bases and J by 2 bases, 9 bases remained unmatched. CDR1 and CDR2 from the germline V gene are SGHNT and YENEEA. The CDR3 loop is CASSPGQATTYEQYF. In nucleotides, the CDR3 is TGTGCCAGCAGCCCCGGACAGGCGACCACCTACGAGCAGTACTTC.

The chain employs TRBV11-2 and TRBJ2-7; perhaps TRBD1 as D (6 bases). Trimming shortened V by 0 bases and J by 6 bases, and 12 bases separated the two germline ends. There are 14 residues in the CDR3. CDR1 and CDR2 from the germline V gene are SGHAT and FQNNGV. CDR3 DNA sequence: TGTGCCAGCAGCTTAGAAGGTCAGGGGCTCGAGCAGTACTTC. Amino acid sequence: CASSLEGQGLEQYF.

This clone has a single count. The CDR3 DNA sequence: TGTGCCAGCAGTTCTCAGATGAACACTGAAGCTTTCTTT. Residues: CASSSQMNTEAFF. The chain uses TRBV28 and TRBJ1-1; no firm D call. The CDR3 consists of 13 residues. Germline CDR1 reads MDHEN; CDR2 reads SYDVKM. Trimming removed 4 bases from V and 0 bases from J, with 6 bases in between.

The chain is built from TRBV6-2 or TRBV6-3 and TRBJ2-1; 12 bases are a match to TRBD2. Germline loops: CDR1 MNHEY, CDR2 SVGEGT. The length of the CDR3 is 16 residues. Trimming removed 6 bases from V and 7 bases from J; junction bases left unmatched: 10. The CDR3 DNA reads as TGTGCCAGCAGCCAAGCCGGACTAGCGGGAAAAAATGAGCAGTTCTTC. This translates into CASSQAGLAGKNEQFF.

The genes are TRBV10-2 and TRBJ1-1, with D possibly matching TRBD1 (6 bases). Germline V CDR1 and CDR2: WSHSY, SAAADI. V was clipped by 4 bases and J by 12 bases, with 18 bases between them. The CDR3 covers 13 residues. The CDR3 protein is CASSGGTPKVPFF. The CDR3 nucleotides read TGCGCCAGCAGTGGAGGGACACCCAAAGTGCCTTTCTTT.

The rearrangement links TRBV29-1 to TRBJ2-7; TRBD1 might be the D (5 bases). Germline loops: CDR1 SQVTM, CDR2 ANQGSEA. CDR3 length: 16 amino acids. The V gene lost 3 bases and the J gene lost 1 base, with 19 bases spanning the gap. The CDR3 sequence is CSVEGLLGRRSYEQYF. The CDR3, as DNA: TGCAGCGTTGAGGGGCTATTGGGCCGAAGATCCTACGAGCAGTACTTC.